This T cell receptor (beta chain) was sequenced for a study of post-analysis software for immune sequencing data. Unique-molecular-identifier-tagged TCR beta cDNA libraries were used. TCRdb itself ran the PCR reads through MiXCR, one entry per CDR3 protein. The data contain 650,000 to 900,000 distinct CDR3 sequences, 35% to 55% of them seen just once; the ten biggest clones take up over 4.5%. CDR3 length: 14 residues. Germline V gene lookup returns CDR1 LGHNA and CDR2 YSLEER. The V end was cut by 0 bases, the J end by 6 bases, with 9 bases between. As to this clonotype: What it binds is unknown.

Overall study findings and caveats: About five TRBV segments (TRBV5-6, TRBV5-1 and TRBV20-1 among them) occurred more frequently in patients than in controls. Comparison with controls showed significantly lower normalized Chao1 diversity in multiple sclerosis patients.

The rearrangement uses TRBV4-3 and TRBJ1-5, with TRBD1 as a possible D gene (5 bases). The source is a girl aged 10 to 17 with multiple sclerosis. Sample: blood. The CDR3: CASSQDAGSQPQHF. The CDR3, as DNA: TGCGCCAGCAGCCAAGATGCAGGGAGTCAGCCCCAGCATTTT.